These T cell receptor beta chains were read from a single sample in a study of Graves' ophthalmopathy and Graves' hyperthyroidism. MiXCR was run by TCRdb on the multiplex PCR reads, yielding one entry per CDR3 protein. The table records about 1.1 million distinct CDR3 sequences, 35% to 40% of them present only once. Sample: peripheral blood or thyroid tissue (not recorded which). These receptors came from an adult man with Graves' hyperthyroidism. Both conserved end residues are part of each CDR3.

J: TRBJ1-5
V: TRBV7-2
CDR3: CASSKTPAYSNQPQHF

J: TRBJ2-5
V: TRBV10-3
CDR3: CAISESTSGVDGTQYF

J: TRBJ2-5
V: TRBV14
CDR3: CASSLQGPPGETQYF

J: TRBJ1-2
V: TRBV30
CDR3: CAWDRGAHYGYTF

J: TRBJ2-6
V: TRBV20-1
CDR3: CSAMGQGAPGANVLTF

J: TRBJ2-7
V: TRBV6-5
CDR3: CASSYAGTGVYEQYF

J: TRBJ2-5
V: TRBV2
CDR3: CASSDGAGGGETQYF

J: TRBJ2-7
V: TRBV7-8
CDR3: CASSLALDYEQYF

J: TRBJ1-6
V: TRBV7-2
CDR3: CASSLHRWDRSSPLHF

J: TRBJ2-5
V: TRBV2
CDR3: CASSEALGGYSGETQYF

J: TRBJ2-5
V: TRBV10-2
CDR3: CASSEPGLGETQYF

J: TRBJ1-2
V: TRBV10-2
CDR3: CASSTPPGQGMGGYTF

J: TRBJ2-7
V: TRBV20-1
CDR3: CSARDPPDEQYF

J: TRBJ1-2
V: TRBV27
CDR3: CASSFPTGQGTYGYTF

J: TRBJ1-1
V: TRBV9
CDR3: CASSVGREQRGTEAFF

J: TRBJ1-1
V: TRBV2
CDR3: CASSESGGETEAFF

J: TRBJ2-5
V: TRBV7-6
CDR3: CASSLKTGHYETQYF

J: TRBJ2-7
V: TRBV20-1
CDR3: CSAGLLQIYEQYF

J: TRBJ2-5
V: TRBV2
CDR3: CASSDLAGGETQYF

J: TRBJ1-4
V: TRBV29-1
CDR3: CSVDTGRGLFF

J: TRBJ1-2
V: TRBV2
CDR3: CASSEETGDGYTF

J: TRBJ2-7
V: TRBV7-9
CDR3: CASSSSGRESGELYF

J: TRBJ1-6
V: TRBV11-1
CDR3: CASSSTGDGSPLHF